The 4 T cell receptor beta chains in this list originate from one sample, sequenced in a study of cytomegalovirus exposure and HLA in healthy donors. PCR amplification relied on 60 Vbeta primers (plus 13 Jbeta primers). Sequenced by immunoSEQ multiplex PCR; TCRdb stores in-frame clones only, minus some. In all, the sample yields just under 90,000 clones. Sequenced sample: PBMCs. The receptors were sampled from a girl under 18 in good health and CMV-seropositive.

The gene calls are TRBV19 and TRBJ1-2, with D possibly matching TRBD1 (6 bases). The CDR3 is 14 amino acids. V lost 6 bases, J lost 5 bases, and 16 bases lay in between. CDR1 and CDR2 from the germline V gene are LNHDA and SQIVND (reference sequence). CDR3 sequence (DNA): TGTGCCAGTAGCACCCGGACAGACTTATATGGCTACACCTTC. This sequence encodes CASSTRTDLYGYTF.

Of note for this clone: The germline gene is not matched at one end of the junction; a read error may be the cause. This chain joins TRBV5-1 and TRBJ1-3; 12 bases are shared with TRBD1. CDR1 is SGHRS, CDR2 YFSETQ, per germline. The CDR3 is made up of 16 amino acids. This CDR3 is CASSLGTGGVGNNIYF. CDR3 bases: TGCGCCAGCAGCCTAGGGACAGGGGGCGTGGGAAACAACATATATTTT.

The V call is TRBV4-1, the J call TRBJ2-7; 7 nucleotides align to TRBD1. J was trimmed by 3 bases and V by 0 bases; bases with no gene match: 8. The CDR3 is 16 amino acids. Germline V gene data show CDR1 as MGHRA and CDR2 as YSYEKL. The CDR3 region is CASSQDGSRGFYEQYF. The CDR3 DNA reads as TGCGCCAGCAGCCAAGATGGTAGCAGGGGGTTCTACGAGCAGTACTTC.

Turning to this clone: The same CDR3 is also encoded by other DNA sequences in this sample. V is TRBV15 and J is TRBJ1-6, with D possibly matching TRBD1 (5 bases). Trimming stripped 1 base from V and 14 bases from J, with 12 bases between. This CDR3 is 13 amino acids long. Germline V gene sequence: CDR1 LNHNV, CDR2 YYDKDF (reference sequence). The CDR3 nucleotides are TGTGCCACCAGCAGAGGACAGCTCCAAGCCCTCCACTTT. It codes for CATSRGQLQALHF.